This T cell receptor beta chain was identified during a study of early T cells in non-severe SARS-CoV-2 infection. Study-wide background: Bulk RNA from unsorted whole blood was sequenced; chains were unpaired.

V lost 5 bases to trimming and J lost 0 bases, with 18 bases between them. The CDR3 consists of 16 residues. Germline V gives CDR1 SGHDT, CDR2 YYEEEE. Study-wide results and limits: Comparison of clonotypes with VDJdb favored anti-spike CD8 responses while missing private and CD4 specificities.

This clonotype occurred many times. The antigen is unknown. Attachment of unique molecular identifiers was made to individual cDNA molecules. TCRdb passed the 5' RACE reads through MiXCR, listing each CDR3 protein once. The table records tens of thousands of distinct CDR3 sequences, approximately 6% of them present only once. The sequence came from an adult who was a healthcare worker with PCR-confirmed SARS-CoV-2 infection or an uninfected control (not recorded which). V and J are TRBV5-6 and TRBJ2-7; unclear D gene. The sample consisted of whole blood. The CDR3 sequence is CASSSYRTAISYEQYF. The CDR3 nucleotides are TGTGCCAGCAGTTCCTATCGGACGGCCATCTCCTACGAGCAGTACTTC.